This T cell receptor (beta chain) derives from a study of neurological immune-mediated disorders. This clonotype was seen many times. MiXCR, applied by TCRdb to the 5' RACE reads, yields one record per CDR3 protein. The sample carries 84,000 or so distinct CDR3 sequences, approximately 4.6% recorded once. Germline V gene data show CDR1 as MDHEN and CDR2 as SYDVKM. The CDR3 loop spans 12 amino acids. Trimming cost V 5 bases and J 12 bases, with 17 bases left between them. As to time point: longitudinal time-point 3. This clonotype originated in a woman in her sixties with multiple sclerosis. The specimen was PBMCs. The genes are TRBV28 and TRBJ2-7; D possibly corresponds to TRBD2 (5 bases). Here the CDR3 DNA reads TGTGCCAGCAGTGTCCCCTTGAGGGCACGGTACTTC. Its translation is CASSVPLRARYF.